This T cell receptor (beta chain) stems from a study of human T cells and chemical hapten exposure. The CDR3 runs to 11 residues. Germline CDR1 reads SGHAT; CDR2 reads FQNNGV. V lost 3 bases and J lost 5, with 2 bases in between. The time point here: patch test 1, 2 weeks after DPC sensitization. Treatment reported: therapeutic diphenylcyclopropenone sensitization with weekly scalp DPC. Donors were 18 to 70-year-old alopecia patients suitable for DPC. A few counts support this clonotype. Separate cDNA molecules received unique molecular identifiers, which the library attached to them. TCRdb re-derived calls from the RACE reads in MiXCR, one entry per CDR3 protein. The sample yields some 120,000 distinct CDR3 sequences, 12% seen once.

The chain has TRBV11-2 and TRBJ2-1; D call uncertain. This sequence was found in a woman aged 45-65 years with alopecia areata. Some clones in this sample may be carry-over from other donors' samples. Here the sequenced sample was whole blood, taken in connection with sensitization to the hapten diphenylcyclopropenone (DPC). The CDR3 DNA reads TGTGCCAGCAGCTTTAACAATGAGCAGTTCTTC. Its translation is CASSFNNEQFF.